This is a list of T cell receptor beta chains from one sample in a study of blood T cell repertoires in COVID-19. Some clones are missing from TCRdb's copy, which holds only in-frame ones; the method was immunoSEQ multiplex PCR. The data show about 180,000 clones, around 87% seen once. Material for sequencing was peripheral blood. The receptor set was obtained from a man aged 40-49 years with active or convalescent COVID-19. The CDR3 runs from the conserved cysteine through the conserved F or W. D genes are given only for firm matches. Not all rows give a size; the values are once, few, many and, for expanded clones, a class.

clone_size,v_call,d_call,cdr3_length,j_call,cdr3_aa,cdr3_nt
-,TRBV27,TRBD1,16,TRBJ2-1,CASSLQPDRWFNEQFF,TGTGCCAGCAGTTTGCAGCCGGACAGGTGGTTCAATGAGCAGTTCTTC
-,TRBV9,-,15,TRBJ2-2,CASSPAQGTTGELFF,TGTGCCAGCAGCCCGGCGCAGGGAACCACCGGGGAGCTGTTTTTT
-,TRBV2,-,14,TRBJ1-6,CASSEQGYNSPLHF,TGTGCCAGCAGTGAGCAGGGGTATAATTCACCCCTCCACTTT
-,TRBV28,-,15,TRBJ1-5,CASSLSGSGLQPQHF,TGTGCCAGCAGTTTGTCGGGGTCTGGGTTGCAGCCCCAGCATTTT
-,TRBV9,TRBD1,16,TRBJ2-1,CASSPQGQGAGNEQFF,TGTGCCAGCAGCCCCCAGGGACAGGGGGCCGGCAATGAGCAGTTCTTC
-,TRBV2,-,16,TRBJ1-4,CASSPAGSVTNEKLFF,TGTGCCAGCAGTCCTGCGGGATCAGTGACTAATGAAAAACTGTTTTTT
-,TRBV25-1,TRBD1,14,TRBJ1-1,CASRETGVNTEAFF,TGTGCCAGCAGAGAAACAGGGGTAAACACTGAAGCTTTCTTT
-,TRBV6-5,TRBD2,14,TRBJ2-3,CASSPTGLGDTQYF,TGTGCCAGCAGTCCAACGGGACTAGGGGATACGCAGTATTTT
once,TRBV19,-,16,TRBJ2-1,CASSISMMSSYNEQFF,TGTGCCAGTAGTATTTCGATGATGAGCTCCTACAATGAGCAGTTCTTC
-,TRBV19,-,15,TRBJ1-1,CASSLRSQGQSEAFF,TGTGCCAGTAGTCTACGGTCCCAGGGTCAGAGTGAAGCTTTCTTT
once,TRBV6-2/TRBV6-3,-,15,TRBJ2-5,CASSYSTQGKETQYF,TGTGCCAGCAGTTACTCGACTCAGGGGAAAGAGACCCAGTACTTC
once,TRBV30,-,13,TRBJ2-7,CAWSLRDLGVQYF,TGTGCCTGGAGTCTTAGGGATTTGGGAGTGCAGTACTTC
-,TRBV30,TRBD1,13,TRBJ1-4,CAWTISGGEKLFF,TGTGCCTGGACTATTTCAGGGGGGGAAAAACTGTTTTTT
-,TRBV29-1,TRBD1,14,TRBJ2-1,CSVGGDRGLNEQFF,TGCAGCGTTGGGGGGGACAGGGGGCTCAATGAGCAGTTCTTC
-,TRBV20-1,-,15,TRBJ2-6,CSASNWASGANVLTF,TGCAGTGCTAGTAACTGGGCCTCTGGGGCCAACGTCCTGACTTTC
-,TRBV4-3,-,14,TRBJ1-1,CASSQDWGGTEAFF,TGCGCCAGCAGCCAAGATTGGGGAGGGACTGAAGCTTTCTTT
few,TRBV7-2,-,17,TRBJ1-4,CASSLALVLQDNEKLFF,TGTGCCAGCAGCTTAGCGCTGGTTCTCCAGGATAATGAAAAACTGTTTTTT
-,TRBV27,-,17,TRBJ2-6,CASSWVGVTSGANVLTF,TGTGCCAGCAGTTGGGTAGGGGTAACTTCTGGGGCCAACGTCCTGACTTTC
-,TRBV18,TRBD1,15,TRBJ2-1,CASSRQGSPYNEQFF,TGTGCCAGCTCACGACAGGGGTCCCCTTACAATGAGCAGTTCTTC
-,TRBV10-3,-,16,TRBJ2-6,CAISQGSSSGANVLTF,TGTGCCATCAGCCAGGGATCCAGCTCTGGGGCCAACGTCCTGACTTTC
-,TRBV29-1,-,13,TRBJ1-1,CSVAPTGNTEAFF,TGCAGCGTTGCCCCTACCGGGAACACTGAAGCTTTCTTT
few,TRBV7-2,-,13,TRBJ1-1,CASSLDRNTEAFF,TGTGCCAGCAGCTTAGACAGGAACACTGAAGCTTTCTTT
few,TRBV7-3,-,12,TRBJ2-7,CASSLQGGEQYF,TGTGCCAGCAGCTTGCAGGGTGGCGAGCAGTACTTC
once,TRBV19,-,18,TRBJ1-1,CASSIMAGGTPKNTEAFF,TGTGCCAGTAGTATAATGGCCGGGGGGACCCCAAAGAACACTGAAGCTTTCTTT